The rows below give T cell receptor beta chains drawn from one sample of a study of cytomegalovirus exposure and HLA in healthy donors. Using immunoSEQ multiplex PCR, the repertoire was profiled, and TCRdb retains in-frame clones only, with some absent. Its listing shows tens of thousands of clones. Material: PBMCs. The source is a woman aged 30 to 39 in good health and CMV-seronegative. CDR3s include the opening cysteine and the closing phenylalanine or tryptophan. A D gene is named only where the DNA matches it firmly.

j_call d_call v_call cdr3_aa cdr3_nt
TRBJ2-1 TRBD2 TRBV27 CASSSGLAHGQFF TGTGCCAGCAGTTCGGGACTAGCCCACGGGCAGTTCTTC
TRBJ2-7 . TRBV5-1 CASSTGTSSSYEQYF TGCGCCAGCAGCACCGGGACTTCGAGCTCCTACGAGCAGTACTTC
TRBJ2-1 TRBD1 TRBV18 CASSPQGQGITYNEQFF TGTGCCAGCTCACCACAGGGACAGGGGATCACCTACAATGAGCAGTTCTTC
TRBJ1-1 TRBD1 TRBV28 CASTRDRGTEAFF TGTGCCAGCACCCGGGACAGGGGGACTGAAGCTTTCTTT
TRBJ2-7 TRBD2 TRBV19 CASVAGGTYEQYF TGTGCCAGTGTAGCGGGAGGAACCTACGAGCAGTACTTC
TRBJ2-7 TRBD2 TRBV5-1 CASSSGFLAGYAYEQYF TGCGCCAGCAGCTCCGGGTTCCTAGCGGGCTACGCCTACGAGCAGTACTTC
TRBJ2-4 TRBD2 TRBV28 CASSLRSGETKNIQYF TGTGCCAGCAGTTTACGAAGCGGGGAGACCAAAAACATTCAGTACTTC
TRBJ2-1 . TRBV18 CASSPLINSYNEQFF TGTGCCAGCTCACCCCTTATAAACTCCTACAATGAGCAGTTCTTC
TRBJ2-7 TRBD2 TRBV7-2 CASSLAGTSGGCEQYF TGTGCCAGCAGCTTAGCGGGGACTAGCGGAGGTTGCGAGCAGTACTTC
TRBJ2-7 TRBD1 TRBV4-1 CATGPGTGTYYEQYF TGCGCCACCGGACCCGGGACAGGGACCTACTACGAGCAGTACTTC
TRBJ2-1 . TRBV7-3 CASSGGYSYNEQFF TGTGCCAGCAGCGGGGGGTATTCCTACAATGAGCAGTTCTTC
TRBJ1-1 TRBD1 TRBV9 CASSAGQGNTEAFF TGTGCCAGCAGCGCGGGACAGGGGAACACTGAAGCTTTCTTT
TRBJ2-7 . TRBV15 CATSREDTHLQFSYEQYF TGTGCCACCAGCAGAGAAGATACCCACCTACAGTTCTCCTACGAGCAGTACTTC
TRBJ1-5 . TRBV6-6 CASRGDNSNQPQHF TGTGCCAGCAGGGGAGATAATAGCAATCAGCCCCAGCATTTT
TRBJ2-7 . TRBV4-3 CASSQHQASYEQYF TGCGCCAGCAGCCAACACCAAGCGTCCTACGAGCAGTACTTC
TRBJ1-1 TRBD1 TRBV28 CASSQRQGVAEAFF TGTGCCAGCAGCCAACGACAGGGGGTAGCTGAAGCTTTCTTT
TRBJ1-5 TRBD1 TRBV5-1 CASSHGTGENQPQHF TGCGCCAGCAGCCATGGGACAGGGGAGAATCAGCCCCAGCATTTT
TRBJ1-2 . TRBV28 CASSFQGQLGITNYGYTF TGTGCCAGCAGTTTCCAAGGACAGCTTGGAATAACTAACTATGGCTACACCTTC
TRBJ2-7 . TRBV27 CASSLGGTYEQYF TGTGCCAGCAGTTTAGGAGGGACCTACGAGCAGTACTTC
TRBJ2-1 TRBD1 TRBV28 CASSPDRGRDNEQFF TGTGCCAGCAGCCCGGACAGGGGTAGAGACAATGAGCAGTTCTTC
TRBJ2-5 TRBD1 TRBV19 CASRDRLTRETQYF TGTGCCAGCCGGGACAGACTTACCCGGGAGACCCAGTACTTC
TRBJ1-4 . TRBV18 CASSPTAGDEKLFF TGTGCCAGCTCACCAACTGCAGGCGATGAAAAACTGTTTTTT
TRBJ2-3 . TRBV4-1 CASSQGPQLGHTDTQYF TGCGCCAGCAGCCAAGGACCGCAGTTGGGACACACAGATACGCAGTATTTT
TRBJ1-2 TRBD1 TRBV4-3 CASSQDRDRGAYGYTF TGCGCCAGCAGCCAAGATCGGGACAGGGGAGCCTATGGCTACACCTTC
TRBJ2-3 TRBD2 TRBV9 CASSASGGGTDTQYF TGTGCCAGCAGCGCTAGCGGGGGAGGCACAGATACGCAGTATTTT
TRBJ2-2 . TRBV11-3 CASSPDRTNTGELFF TGTGCCAGCAGCCCTGACAGAACGAACACCGGGGAGCTGTTTTTT
TRBJ2-1 TRBD1 TRBV18 CASSPPGQGDNEQFF TGTGCCAGCTCACCCCCGGGACAGGGTGACAATGAGCAGTTCTTC
TRBJ2-7 . TRBV29-1 CSVEVGIREQYF TGCAGCGTTGAAGTCGGGATCCGCGAGCAGTACTTC
TRBJ2-1 TRBD2 TRBV2 CASAGTSGYNEQFF TGTGCCAGCGCCGGGACTAGCGGCTACAATGAGCAGTTCTTC
TRBJ1-5 TRBD1 TRBV7-9 CASSLGNRGDQPQHF TGTGCCAGCAGCTTAGGAAACAGGGGGGATCAGCCCCAGCATTTT
TRBJ1-4 . TRBV29-1 CSVAATNEKLFF TGCAGCGTTGCAGCAACTAATGAAAAACTGTTTTTT
TRBJ2-7 TRBD2 TRBV28 CASRDSGGGYEQYF TGTGCCAGCAGGGATAGCGGGGGAGGATACGAGCAGTACTTC
TRBJ2-5 TRBD1 TRBV23-1 CASRGYRGRRTQYF TGCGCCAGCAGGGGGTACAGGGGCCGGAGGACCCAGTACTTC
TRBJ1-5 TRBD1 TRBV5-1 CASRPDRGGQPQHF TGCGCCAGCAGACCGGACAGGGGGGGTCAGCCCCAGCATTTT
TRBJ2-7 . TRBV30 CAWSVMVGISYEQYF TGTGCCTGGAGTGTAATGGTTGGCATCTCCTACGAGCAGTACTTC
TRBJ1-1 . TRBV5-1 CASSVGHTNAEAFF TGCGCCAGCAGCGTGGGACACACGAACGCTGAAGCTTTCTTT
TRBJ1-5 . TRBV7-9 CASSLAQGIQPQHF TGTGCCAGCAGCTTAGCTCAGGGAATTCAGCCCCAGCATTTT
TRBJ2-3 TRBD2 TRBV10-3 CAIRGRGEADTQYF TGTGCCATCAGGGGTCGGGGGGAAGCAGATACGCAGTATTTT
TRBJ2-7 . TRBV13 CASSSQDSYEQYF TGTGCCAGCAGCTCCCAGGACAGCTACGAGCAGTACTTC
TRBJ2-5 TRBD2 TRBV2 CASKRRRGGTEETQYF TGTGCCAGCAAGAGGCGGCGGGGGGGCACCGAAGAGACCCAGTACTTC
TRBJ1-6 TRBD1 TRBV6-5 CASSYSTGFYNSPLHF TGTGCCAGCAGTTACTCGACAGGGTTCTATAATTCACCCCTACACTTT
TRBJ2-2 . TRBV28 CATGTLNTGELFF TGTGCCACCGGGACTCTTAACACCGGGGAGCTGTTTTTT
TRBJ2-5 TRBD2 TRBV30 CAGTGGSGSSETQYF TGTGCCGGGACGGGAGGGAGCGGATCCTCAGAGACCCAGTACTTC
TRBJ2-2 . TRBV5-8 CASNGGPNTGELFF TGTGCCAGCAACGGGGGGCCGAACACCGGGGAGCTGTTTTTT
TRBJ1-5 . TRBV27 CASRLTGFYSNQPQHF TGTGCCAGCAGACTCACAGGATTTTATAGCAATCAGCCCCAGCATTTT
TRBJ2-7 TRBD2 TRBV5-4 CASTPDEGLPRQYF TGTGCCAGCACCCCCGATGAGGGACTACCAAGGCAGTACTTC
TRBJ2-5 TRBD2 TRBV19 CASSWASGPSETQYF TGTGCCAGTAGTTGGGCTAGCGGGCCCTCGGAGACCCAGTACTTC
TRBJ2-2 TRBD1 TRBV27 CASSNLGQGVQNTGELFF TGTGCCAGCAGTAACCTGGGACAGGGGGTCCAGAACACCGGGGAGCTGTTTTTT
TRBJ1-5 . TRBV2 CASGQPQHF TGTGCCAGCGGCCAGCCCCAGCATTTT
TRBJ1-5 . TRBV4-2 CASSQAGDQPQHF TGTGCCAGCAGCCAAGCGGGGGATCAGCCCCAGCATTTT
TRBJ2-7 TRBD1 TRBV10-3 CAIRSLGTEVYEQYF TGTGCCATCAGGAGTTTGGGGACAGAAGTATACGAGCAGTACTTC
TRBJ2-7 TRBD1 TRBV5-5 CASSLVTGESYEQYF TGTGCCAGCAGCTTGGTGACAGGGGAGTCCTACGAGCAGTACTTC
TRBJ2-1 TRBD2 TRBV27 CASSWGLALNEQFF TGTGCCAGCAGTTGGGGACTAGCATTGAATGAGCAGTTCTTC
TRBJ2-7 TRBD2 TRBV30 CAWVAGVNEQYF TGTGCCTGGGTAGCGGGAGTCAACGAGCAGTACTTC